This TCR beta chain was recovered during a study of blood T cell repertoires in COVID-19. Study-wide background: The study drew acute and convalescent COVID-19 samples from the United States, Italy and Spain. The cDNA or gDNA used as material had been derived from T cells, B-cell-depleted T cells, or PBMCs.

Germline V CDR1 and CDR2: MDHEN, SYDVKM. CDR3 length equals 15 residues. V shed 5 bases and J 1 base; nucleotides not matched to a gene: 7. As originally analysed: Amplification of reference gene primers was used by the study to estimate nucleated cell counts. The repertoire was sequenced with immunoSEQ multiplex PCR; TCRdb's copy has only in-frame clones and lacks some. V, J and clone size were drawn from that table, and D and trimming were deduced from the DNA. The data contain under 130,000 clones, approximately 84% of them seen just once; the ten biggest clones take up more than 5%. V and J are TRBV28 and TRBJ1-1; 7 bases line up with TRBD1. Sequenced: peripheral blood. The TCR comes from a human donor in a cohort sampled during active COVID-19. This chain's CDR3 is CASSPRQGANTEAFF. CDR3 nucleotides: TGTGCCAGCAGTCCGCGACAGGGTGCGAACACTGAAGCTTTCTTT.